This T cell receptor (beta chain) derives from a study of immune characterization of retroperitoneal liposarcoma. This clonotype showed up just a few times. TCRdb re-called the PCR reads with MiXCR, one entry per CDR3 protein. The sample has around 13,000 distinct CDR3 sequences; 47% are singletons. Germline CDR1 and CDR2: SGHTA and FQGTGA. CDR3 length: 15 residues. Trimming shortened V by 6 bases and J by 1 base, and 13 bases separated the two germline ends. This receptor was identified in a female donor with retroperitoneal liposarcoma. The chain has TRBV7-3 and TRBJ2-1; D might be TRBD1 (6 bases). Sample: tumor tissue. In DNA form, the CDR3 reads TGTGCCAGCAGTCCCATAGGGGGATCCTACAATGAGCAGTTCTTC. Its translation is CASSPIGGSYNEQFF.